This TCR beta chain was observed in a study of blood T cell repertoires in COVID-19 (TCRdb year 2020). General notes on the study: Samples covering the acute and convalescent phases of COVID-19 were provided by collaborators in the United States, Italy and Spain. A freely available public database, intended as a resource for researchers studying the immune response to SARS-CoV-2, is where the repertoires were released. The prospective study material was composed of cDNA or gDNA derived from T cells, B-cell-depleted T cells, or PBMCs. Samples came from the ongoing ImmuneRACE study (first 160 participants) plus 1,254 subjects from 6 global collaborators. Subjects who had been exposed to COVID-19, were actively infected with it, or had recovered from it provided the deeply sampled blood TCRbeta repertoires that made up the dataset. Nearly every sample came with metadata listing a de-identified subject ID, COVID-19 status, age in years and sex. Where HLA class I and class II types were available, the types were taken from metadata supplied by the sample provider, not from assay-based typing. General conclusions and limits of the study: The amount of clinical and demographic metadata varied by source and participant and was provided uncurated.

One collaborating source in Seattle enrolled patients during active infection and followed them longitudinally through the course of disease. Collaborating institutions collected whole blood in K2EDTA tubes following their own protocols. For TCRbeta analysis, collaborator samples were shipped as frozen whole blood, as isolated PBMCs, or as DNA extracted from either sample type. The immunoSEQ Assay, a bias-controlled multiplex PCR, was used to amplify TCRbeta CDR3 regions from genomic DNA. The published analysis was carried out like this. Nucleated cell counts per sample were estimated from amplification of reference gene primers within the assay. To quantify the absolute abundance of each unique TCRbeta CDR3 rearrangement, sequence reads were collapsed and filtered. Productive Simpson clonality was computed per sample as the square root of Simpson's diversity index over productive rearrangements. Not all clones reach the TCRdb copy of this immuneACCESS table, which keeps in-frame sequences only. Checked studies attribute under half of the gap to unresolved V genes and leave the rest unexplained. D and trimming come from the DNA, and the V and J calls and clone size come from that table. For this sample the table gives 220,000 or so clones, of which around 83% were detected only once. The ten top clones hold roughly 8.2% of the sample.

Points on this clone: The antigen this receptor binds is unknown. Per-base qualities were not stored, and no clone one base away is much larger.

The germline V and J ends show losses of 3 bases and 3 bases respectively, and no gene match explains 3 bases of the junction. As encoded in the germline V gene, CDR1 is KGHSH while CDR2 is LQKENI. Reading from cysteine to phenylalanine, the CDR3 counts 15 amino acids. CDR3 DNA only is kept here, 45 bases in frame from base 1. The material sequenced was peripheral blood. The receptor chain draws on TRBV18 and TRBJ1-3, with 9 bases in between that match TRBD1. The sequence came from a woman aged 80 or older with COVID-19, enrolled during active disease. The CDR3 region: CASSPGQGLGNTIYF. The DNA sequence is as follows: TGTGCCAGCTCACCGGGACAGGGTCTTGGAAACACCATATATTTT.